This TCR beta chain is drawn from a study of blood T cells in healthy people across ages. This clonotype was seen repeatedly, ten times or more. V was pared by 5 bases and J by 1 base, with 14 bases between. Germline CDR1 SQVTM, CDR2 ANQGSEA. The CDR3 extends over 14 amino acids. Combining a sample-barcoded 5' primer with a J-beta primer mix, a second PCR ran for about 7 to 12 cycles. Each CDR3 protein gets one entry after TCRdb re-called the 5' RACE reads with MiXCR. The sample contains some 890,000 distinct CDR3 sequences, 25% to 35% of which appear only once. The data were also submitted as part of a second study, on T cells of mothers and their children.

This clonotype originated in a woman aged 40 to 50 in good health. The material sequenced was blood. The V and J genes are TRBV29-1 and TRBJ2-5; a possible D gene is TRBD2 (7 bases). The DNA for the CDR3 is TGCAGCGTTAGGTCGGGGGGCTTCCAAGAGACCCAGTACTTC. It translates to CSVRSGGFQETQYF.